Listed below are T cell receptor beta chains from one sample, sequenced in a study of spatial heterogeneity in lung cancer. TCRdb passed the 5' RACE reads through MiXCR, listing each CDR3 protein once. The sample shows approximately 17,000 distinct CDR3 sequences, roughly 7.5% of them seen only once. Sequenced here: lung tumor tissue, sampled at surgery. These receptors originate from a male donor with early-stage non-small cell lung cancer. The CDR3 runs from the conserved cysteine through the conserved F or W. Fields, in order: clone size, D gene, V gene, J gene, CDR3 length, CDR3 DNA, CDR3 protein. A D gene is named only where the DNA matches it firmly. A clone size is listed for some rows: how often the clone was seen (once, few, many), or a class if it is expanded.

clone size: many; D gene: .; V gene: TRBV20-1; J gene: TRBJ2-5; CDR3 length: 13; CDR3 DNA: TGCAGTGCTAGTCAAGGGCTCCAAGAGACCCAGTACTTC; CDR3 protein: CSASQGLQETQYF
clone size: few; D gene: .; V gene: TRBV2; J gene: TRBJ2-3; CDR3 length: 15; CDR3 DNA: TGTGCCAGCAGCCCCCAGGGGCTTCCCACAGATACGCAGTATTTT; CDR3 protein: CASSPQGLPTDTQYF
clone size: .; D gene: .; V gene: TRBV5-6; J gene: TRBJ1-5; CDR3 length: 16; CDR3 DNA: TGTGCCAGCAGTTCCGGGACATCCCAGTTTAGGCGGCCCCAGCATTTT; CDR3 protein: CASSSGTSQFRRPQHF
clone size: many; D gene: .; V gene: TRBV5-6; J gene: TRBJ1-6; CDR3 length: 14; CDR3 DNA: TGTGCCAGCACCCGGAGAGGGTCGGGATCACCCCTCCACTTT; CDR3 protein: CASTRRGSGSPLHF
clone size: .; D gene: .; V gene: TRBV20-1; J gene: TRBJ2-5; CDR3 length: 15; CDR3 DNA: TGCAGTGCTCTATGGGACCGGCAGTACCAAGAGACCCAGTACTTC; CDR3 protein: CSALWDRQYQETQYF
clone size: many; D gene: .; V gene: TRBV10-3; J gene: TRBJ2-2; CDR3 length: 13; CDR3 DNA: TGTGCCATCAGTGCAGGGTCTGCCGGGGAGCTGTTTTTT; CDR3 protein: CAISAGSAGELFF
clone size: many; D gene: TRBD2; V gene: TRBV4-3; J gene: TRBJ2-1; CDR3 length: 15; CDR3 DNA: TGCGCCAGCAGCCAAGGCGGGGGGACCTTTTATGAGCAGTTCTTC; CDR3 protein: CASSQGGGTFYEQFF
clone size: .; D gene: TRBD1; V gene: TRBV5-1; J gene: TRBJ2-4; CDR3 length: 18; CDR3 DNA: TGCGCCAGCAGCTCTAATTCGGGACAGCATTTAGGCAAAAACATGCAGTACTTC; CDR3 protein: CASSSNSGQHLGKNMQYF
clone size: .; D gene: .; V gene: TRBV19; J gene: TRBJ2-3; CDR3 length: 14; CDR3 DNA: TGTGCCCCAGGGAAGCTCCAGAGGGCAGATACGCAGTATTTT; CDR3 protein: CAPGKLQRADTQYF
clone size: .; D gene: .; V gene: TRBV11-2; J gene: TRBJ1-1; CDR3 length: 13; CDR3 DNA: TGTGCCAGCAGCTTAGACCTAACAGCTAAAGCTTTCTTT; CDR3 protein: CASSLDLTAKAFF
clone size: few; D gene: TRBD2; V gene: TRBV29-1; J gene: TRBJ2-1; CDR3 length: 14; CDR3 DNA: TGCAGCGTTGTAGCGGGGAGCTCCTACAATGAGCAGTTCTTC; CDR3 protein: CSVVAGSSYNEQFF
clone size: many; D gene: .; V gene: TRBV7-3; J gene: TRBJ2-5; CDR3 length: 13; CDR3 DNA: TGTGCCAGCAGCTTATCACCACGGGAGACCCAGTACTTC; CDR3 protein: CASSLSPRETQYF
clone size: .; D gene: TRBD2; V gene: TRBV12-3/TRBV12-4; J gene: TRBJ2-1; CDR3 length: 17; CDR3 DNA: TGTGCCAGCAGTTTAGGGGGACTAGCGGGGAGCTACAATGAGCAGTTCTTC; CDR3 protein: CASSLGGLAGSYNEQFF
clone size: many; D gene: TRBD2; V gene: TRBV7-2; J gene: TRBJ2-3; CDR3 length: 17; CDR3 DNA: TGTGCCAGCAGCTTAGATCTAGCGGGGGGGCGGAGAGATACGCAGTATTTT; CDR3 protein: CASSLDLAGGRRDTQYF
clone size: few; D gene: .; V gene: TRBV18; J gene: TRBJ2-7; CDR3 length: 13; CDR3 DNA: TGTGCCAGCTCACCACAGGTTAACTACGAGCAGTACTTC; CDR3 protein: CASSPQVNYEQYF
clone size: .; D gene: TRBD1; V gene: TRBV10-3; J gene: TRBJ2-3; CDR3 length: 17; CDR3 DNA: TGTGCCATCAGTGGGAAAAGGCAAGGACAGGGTACAGATACGCAGTATTTT; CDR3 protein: CAISGKRQGQGTDTQYF
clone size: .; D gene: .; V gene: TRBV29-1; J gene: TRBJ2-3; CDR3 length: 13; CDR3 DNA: TGCAGCGTTGACGGGGCTGTTACAGATACGCAGTATTTT; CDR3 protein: CSVDGAVTDTQYF
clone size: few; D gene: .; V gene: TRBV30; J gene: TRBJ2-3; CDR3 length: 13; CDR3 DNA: TGTGCCTGGAGTAACGGAATCGCAGATACGCAGTATTTT; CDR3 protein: CAWSNGIADTQYF
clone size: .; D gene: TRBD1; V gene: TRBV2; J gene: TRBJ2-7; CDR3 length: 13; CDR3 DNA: TGTGCCAGCAGCACTAGACAGGGCTACGAGCAGTACTTC; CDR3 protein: CASSTRQGYEQYF
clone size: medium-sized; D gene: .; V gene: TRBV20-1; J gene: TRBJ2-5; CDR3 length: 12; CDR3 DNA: TGCAGTGCGCTGGACGGCCCGGAGACCCAGTACTTC; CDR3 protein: CSALDGPETQYF
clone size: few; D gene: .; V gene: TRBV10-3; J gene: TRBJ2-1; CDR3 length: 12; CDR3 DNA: TGTGCCACCAGGGACCGCTACAATGAGCAGTTCTTC; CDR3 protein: CATRDRYNEQFF
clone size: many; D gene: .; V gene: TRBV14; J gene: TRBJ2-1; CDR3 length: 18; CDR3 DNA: TGTGCCAGCAGCCAGTTCCCTTTGACGGGGAGCTCCTACAATGAGCAGTTCTTC; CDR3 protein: CASSQFPLTGSSYNEQFF
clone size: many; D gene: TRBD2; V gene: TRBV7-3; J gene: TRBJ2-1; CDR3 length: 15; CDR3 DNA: TGTGCCAGCAGCTTACTACTAGCGGGGGGGAATGAGCAGTTCTTC; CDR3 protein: CASSLLLAGGNEQFF
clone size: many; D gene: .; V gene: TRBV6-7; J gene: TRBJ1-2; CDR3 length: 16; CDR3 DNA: TGTGCCAGCAGACCAACCCCCGGGACCCACTCCTATGGCTACACCTTC; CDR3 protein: CASRPTPGTHSYGYTF
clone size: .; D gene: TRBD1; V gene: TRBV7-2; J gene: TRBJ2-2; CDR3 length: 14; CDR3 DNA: TGTGCCAGCAGCCGACAGGGGGCCACCGGGGAGCTGTTTTTT; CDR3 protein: CASSRQGATGELFF
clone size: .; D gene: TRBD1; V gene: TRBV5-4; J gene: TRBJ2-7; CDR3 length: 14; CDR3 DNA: TGTGCCAGCAGCTTGCGGGACAGGGTCTACGAGCAGTACTTC; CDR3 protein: CASSLRDRVYEQYF
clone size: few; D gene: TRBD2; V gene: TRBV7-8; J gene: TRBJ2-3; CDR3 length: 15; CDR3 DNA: TGTGCCAGCAGCTGGGGGACTAGCGGTACAGATACGCAGTATTTT; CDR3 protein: CASSWGTSGTDTQYF
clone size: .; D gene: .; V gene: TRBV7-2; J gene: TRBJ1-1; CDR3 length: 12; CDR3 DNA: TGTGCCAGCAACCCTGTCCGTACTGAAGCTTTCTTT; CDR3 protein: CASNPVRTEAFF
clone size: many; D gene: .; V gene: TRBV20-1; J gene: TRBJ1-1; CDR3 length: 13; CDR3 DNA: TGCAGTGCTAGAGGGGGTGTCAACACTGAAGCTTTCTTT; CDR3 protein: CSARGGVNTEAFF
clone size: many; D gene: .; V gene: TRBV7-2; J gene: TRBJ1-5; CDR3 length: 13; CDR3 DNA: TGTGCCAGCAGCTTAGATACCAATCAGCCCCAGCATTTT; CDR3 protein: CASSLDTNQPQHF
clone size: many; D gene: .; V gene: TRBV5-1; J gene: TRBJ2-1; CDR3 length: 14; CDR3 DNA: TGCGCCAGCAGCTTGGCAGGATTCGTTAATGAGCAGTTCTTC; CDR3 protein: CASSLAGFVNEQFF
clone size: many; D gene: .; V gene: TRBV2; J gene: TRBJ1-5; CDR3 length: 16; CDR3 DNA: TGTGCCAGCAGTTTTACGACGGTTAGGGAGGGCCAGCCCCAGCATTTT; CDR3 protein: CASSFTTVREGQPQHF
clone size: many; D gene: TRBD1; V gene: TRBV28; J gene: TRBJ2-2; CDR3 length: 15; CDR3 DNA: TGTGCCAGCAGAACCGGGACAGGGGACACCGGGGAGCTGTTTTTT; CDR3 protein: CASRTGTGDTGELFF
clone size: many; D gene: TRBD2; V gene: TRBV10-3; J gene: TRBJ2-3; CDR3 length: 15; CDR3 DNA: TGTGCCATCAGTCGGCTAGCGGGGAGCACAGATACGCAGTATTTT; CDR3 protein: CAISRLAGSTDTQYF
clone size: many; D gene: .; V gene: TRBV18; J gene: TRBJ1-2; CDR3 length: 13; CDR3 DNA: TGTGCCAGCTCACCAGAAGTTAACTATGGCTACACCTTC; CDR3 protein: CASSPEVNYGYTF
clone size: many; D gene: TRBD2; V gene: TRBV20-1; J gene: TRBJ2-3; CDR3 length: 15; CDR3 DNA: TGCAGTGCTAGAGATATCGGGGGGGTCACAGATACGCAGTATTTT; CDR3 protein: CSARDIGGVTDTQYF